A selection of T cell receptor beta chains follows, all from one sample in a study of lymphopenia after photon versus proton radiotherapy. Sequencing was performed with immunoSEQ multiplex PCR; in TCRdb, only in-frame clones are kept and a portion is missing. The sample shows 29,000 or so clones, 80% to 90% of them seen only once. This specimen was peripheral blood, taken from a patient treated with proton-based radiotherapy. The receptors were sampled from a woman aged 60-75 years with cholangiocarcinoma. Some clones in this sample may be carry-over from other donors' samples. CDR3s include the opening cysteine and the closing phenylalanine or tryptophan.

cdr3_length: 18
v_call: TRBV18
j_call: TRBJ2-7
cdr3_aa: CASSPGGLAGRNSYEQYF

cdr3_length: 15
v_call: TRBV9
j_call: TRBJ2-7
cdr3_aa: CASSPGPGTHYEQYF

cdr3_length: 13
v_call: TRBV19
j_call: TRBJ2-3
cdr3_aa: CASSIGLGDTQYF

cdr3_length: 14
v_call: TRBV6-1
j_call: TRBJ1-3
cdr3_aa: CASRKLSSGNTIYF

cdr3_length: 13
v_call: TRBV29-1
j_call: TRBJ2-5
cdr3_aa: CSVGGLAGETQYF

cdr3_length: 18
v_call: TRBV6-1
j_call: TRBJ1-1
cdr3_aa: CASSEARWGGRGNTEAFF

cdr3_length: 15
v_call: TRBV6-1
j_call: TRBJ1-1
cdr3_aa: CASWGYREANTEAFF

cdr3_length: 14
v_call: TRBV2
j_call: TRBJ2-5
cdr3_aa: CASHVGRGQETQYF

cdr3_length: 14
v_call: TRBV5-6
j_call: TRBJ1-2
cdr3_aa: CASSPPRQNYGYTF

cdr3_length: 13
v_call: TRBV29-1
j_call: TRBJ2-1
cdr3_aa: CSLADRGLNEQFF

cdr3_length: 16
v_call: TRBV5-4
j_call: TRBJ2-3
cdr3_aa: CASSSRQGAQTDTQYF

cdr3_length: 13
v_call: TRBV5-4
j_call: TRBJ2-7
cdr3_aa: CASSAHTSYEQYF

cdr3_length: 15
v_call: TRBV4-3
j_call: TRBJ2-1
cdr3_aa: CASSQEGGGGDEQFF

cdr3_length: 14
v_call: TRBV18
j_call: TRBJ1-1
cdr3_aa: CASSMGLINTEAFF

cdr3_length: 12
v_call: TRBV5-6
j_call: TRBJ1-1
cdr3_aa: CASSWRNTEAFF